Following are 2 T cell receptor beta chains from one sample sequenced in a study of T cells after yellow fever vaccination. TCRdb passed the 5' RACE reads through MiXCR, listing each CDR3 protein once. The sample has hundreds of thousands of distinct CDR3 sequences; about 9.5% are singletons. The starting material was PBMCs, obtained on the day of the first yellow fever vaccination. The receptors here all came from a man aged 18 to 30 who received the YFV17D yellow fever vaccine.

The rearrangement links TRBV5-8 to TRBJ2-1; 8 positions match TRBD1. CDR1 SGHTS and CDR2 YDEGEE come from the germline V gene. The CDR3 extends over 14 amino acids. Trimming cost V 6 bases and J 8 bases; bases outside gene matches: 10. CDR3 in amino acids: CASTPGTGGDEQFF. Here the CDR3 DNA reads TGTGCCAGCACCCCAGGGACAGGAGGGGATGAGCAGTTCTTC.

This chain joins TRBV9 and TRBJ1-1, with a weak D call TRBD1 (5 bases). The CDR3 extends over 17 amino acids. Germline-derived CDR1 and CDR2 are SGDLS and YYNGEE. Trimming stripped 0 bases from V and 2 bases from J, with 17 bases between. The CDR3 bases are TGTGCCAGCAGCGTAGCTGGGGGAGGGGCCCTCAACACTGAAGCTTTCTTT. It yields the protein CASSVAGGGALNTEAFF.